These 29 T cell receptor beta chains share one sample of origin, sequenced in a study of blood T cell repertoires in COVID-19 (dated by TCRdb to 2018 to 2020). The protocol used for the library was the immunoSEQ multiplex PCR assay. As stored in TCRdb, this immuneACCESS dataset retains in-frame rearrangements with V and J assigned. A fraction of the clones does not appear; measured against another copy, unresolved V genes explain less than half of the discrepancy, and the remainder lacks a known reason. The table for this sample lists under 150,000 clones; around three quarters of them were counted only once. Under 2.5% of the sample rests with the top ten. Material: peripheral blood. The receptors derive from a woman in her seventies with acute or convalescent COVID-19.

Only a few counts were recorded for this clone. CDR3 residues: CASSSYTDTQYF. The CDR3 region has the DNA TGTGCCAGCAGTTCGTACACAGATACGCAGTATTTT. This chain connects TRBV28 to TRBJ2-3; D is uncertain. This CDR3 contains 12 residues. Per the germline V gene, CDR1 is MDHEN and CDR2 is SYDVKM. V was trimmed by 4 bases and J by 2 bases, leaving 4 bases between them.

The table lists this clone with a few counts. V and J are TRBV7-9 and TRBJ1-6; 7 bases align to TRBD1. The germline CDR1 and CDR2 sequences are SEHNR and FQNEAQ (reference sequence). CDR3 length equals 16 residues. With V trimmed by 5 bases and J by 5 bases, 9 bases remained unmatched. The CDR3 coding sequence is TGTGCCAGCAGCCCCCAGACAGGGAAAGATAATTCACCCCTCCACTTT. It is translated as CASSPQTGKDNSPLHF.

This chain links TRBV20-1 with TRBJ2-2; 8 bases match TRBD1. This CDR3 region has 14 residues. V was pared by 3 bases and J by 8 bases, with 8 bases of the junction left unmatched. CDR1 and CDR2 from the germline V gene are DFQATT and SNEGSKA (reference sequence). The CDR3 region has the DNA TGCAGTGCTAGTCAGGACAGGGCCTTTGGGGAGCTGTTTTTT. Translating it yields CSASQDRAFGELFF.

The chain is built from TRBV19 and TRBJ1-5; 7 bases fit TRBD1. Germline V CDR1 and CDR2: LNHDA, SQIVND (reference sequence). V lost 3 bases and J lost 5; bases outside the gene matches: 13. The length of the CDR3 is 17 residues. The CDR3 protein is CASSIVSTGSFDQPQHF. The CDR3 nucleotides read TGTGCCAGTAGTATCGTATCGACAGGGAGTTTTGATCAGCCCCAGCATTTT.

In this sample, this clone turned up a few times. V gene TRBV5-8 combines with J gene TRBJ1-2, with TRBD1 matching over 7 bases. Germline-derived CDR1 and CDR2 are SGHTS and YDEGEE. CDR3 size: 16 residues. Trimming removed 0 bases from V and 1 base from J; junction bases left unmatched: 6. The CDR3 DNA reads TGTGCCAGCAGCTTGGAAGGGACAGCTTTTAACTATGGCTACACCTTC. Its protein product is CASSLEGTAFNYGYTF.

V usage is TRBV3-1 (or the pseudogene TRBV3-2) and J usage is TRBJ2-3; TRBD2 agrees at 11 bases. V shed 9 bases, J shed 0 bases, and the junction held 5 bases outside the gene matches. The germline gives CDR1 LGHDT, CDR2 YNNKEL (reference sequence). CDR3 size: 15 residues. The CDR3 region has the DNA TGTGCCAGTCAACTAGCGGGGGACAGCACAGATACGCAGTATTTT. This encodes CASQLAGDSTDTQYF.

The chain joins TRBV5-4 to TRBJ1-4, with D unclear. The CDR3 loop spans 12 amino acids. From germline, CDR1 is SGHNT and CDR2 YYREEE (reference sequence). V lost 3 bases and J 7 bases, leaving 7 bases between the germline ends. For the CDR3, the DNA is TGTGCCAGCAGCTACGAGAGTGAAAAACTGTTTTTT. Protein sequence: CASSYESEKLFF.

This clone was recorded once. The chain uses TRBV2 and TRBJ2-7; perhaps TRBD2 as D (6 bases). The V gene lost 3 bases and the J gene lost 9 bases, with 21 bases spanning the gap. CDR3 length: 15 amino acids. Germline CDR1 is SNHLY and CDR2 is FYNNEI. CDR3 bases: TGTGCCAGCAGTGAGTCGGGCGGGGCCGTTAGCCGGCAGTACTTC. It codes for CASSESGGAVSRQYF.

This clone was picked up a small number of times. This chain joins TRBV19 and TRBJ1-2; maybe TRBD1 (5 bases). This CDR3 is built from 14 residues. Germline V gives CDR1 LNHDA, CDR2 SQIVND (reference sequence). Trimming removed 3 bases at V and 6 bases at J, with 14 bases between. The CDR3 reads CASSIIRGFNGYTF. CDR3 nucleotides: TGTGCCAGTAGTATCATAAGGGGATTCAATGGCTACACCTTC. The entire variable domain, with the rest obtained from reference TRBV19 and TRBJ1-2, is as follows: DGGITQSPKYLFRKEGQNVTLSCEQNLNHDAMYWYRQDPGQGLRLIYYSQIVNDFQKGDIAEGYSVSREKKESFPLTVTSAQKNPTAFYLCASSIIRGFNGYTFGSGTRLTVV.

This clone was observed once. The chain recombines TRBV7-2 with TRBJ1-2; 7 bases agree with TRBD1. CDR3 length equals 13 residues. V shed 2 bases, J shed 8 bases, and the junction held 5 bases outside the gene matches. The germline V gene has CDR1 SGHTA and CDR2 FQGNSA. The CDR3 here is CASSLKGAKGYTF. CDR3 nucleotides: TGTGCCAGCAGCTTAAAGGGGGCGAAAGGCTACACCTTC.

The rearrangement joins TRBV27 to TRBJ2-7; 8 bases line up with TRBD2. The junction had 3 bases not matched to a gene; V was cut back by 0 bases and J by 2 bases. Germline V CDR1 and CDR2: MNHEY, SMNVEV (reference sequence). This CDR3 comprises 15 residues. The CDR3 DNA is TGTGCCAGCAGTTTATCCTACGGGAGGGCCTACGAGCAGTACTTC. It encodes CASSLSYGRAYEQYF.

This clone was detected once. This rearrangement joins TRBV27 to TRBJ2-5; 9 bases map to TRBD2. CDR1 MNHEY and CDR2 SMNVEV come from the germline V gene (reference sequence). The V and J ends lost 4 bases and 7 bases, in that order; junction bases with no gene match: 7. The CDR3 covers 14 residues. Here the CDR3 DNA reads TGTGCCAGCAGTTATACTAGCGGGTGGGGGACCCAGTACTTC. Amino acids: CASSYTSGWGTQYF.

This chain uses TRBV27 with TRBJ2-2; TRBD2 matches at 7 bases. This CDR3 has 17 amino acids. In germline, CDR1 is MNHEY, CDR2 SMNVEV (reference sequence). After removal of 1 base from V and 1 base from J, the junction contained 6 bases not matched to a gene. The CDR3 loop is CASSLFALAENTGELFF. CDR3 DNA sequence: TGTGCCAGCAGTTTATTCGCGCTAGCGGAGAACACCGGGGAGCTGTTTTTT.

The chain has TRBV5-1 and TRBJ2-5, with D maybe TRBD1 (7 bases). This CDR3 spans 16 amino acids. The V gene's germline CDR1 is SGHRS and CDR2 YFSETQ. Trimming shortened V by 2 bases and J by 4 bases, and 18 bases separated the two germline ends. The CDR3 spells CASSFRQGGVGETQYF. CDR3 coding DNA: TGCGCCAGCAGCTTCAGACAGGGAGGCGTGGGAGAGACCCAGTACTTC.

The chain carries TRBV19 and TRBJ1-2; 7 bases match TRBD1. The CDR3 spans 14 residues. CDR1 and CDR2 (germline): LNHDA, SQIVND (reference sequence). V trimming: 5 bases; J trimming: 4 bases; junction bases outside the gene matches: 7. CDR3 amino acids: CASSPPQGLYGYTF. The CDR3 DNA is TGTGCCAGTAGTCCCCCACAGGGGCTCTATGGCTACACCTTC.

As DNA, the CDR3 is TGTGCCAGCACTAAAGGGACATGGAACTACGAGCAGTACTTC. Its translation is CASTKGTWNYEQYF. The chain combines TRBV6-5 with TRBJ2-7; a possible D gene is TRBD1 (6 bases). This CDR3 is 14 amino acids long. Trimming left V 7 bases short and J 3 bases short, with 16 bases between. CDR1 and CDR2 from the germline V gene are MNHEY and SVGAGI.

The chain uses TRBV3-1 (or the pseudogene TRBV3-2) and TRBJ1-5, with 8 nucleotides matching TRBD1. This CDR3 region has 15 residues. Germline CDR1 and CDR2: LGHDT and YNNKEL (reference sequence). The V segment lost 2 bases and the J segment 6 bases; nucleotides outside the gene matches: 6. The DNA for the CDR3 is TGTGCCAGCAGCCAATGTGACAGGGGTTCTCAGCCCCAGCATTTT. It is translated as CASSQCDRGSQPQHF.

The V and J genes are TRBV2 and TRBJ1-5; D unclear. V was shortened by 4 bases and J by 4 bases, with 17 bases between the two germline ends. The CDR3 covers 16 residues. From germline, CDR1 is SNHLY and CDR2 FYNNEI. CDR3 loop: CASSGTVNTYNQPQHF. The CDR3 DNA reads as TGTGCCAGCAGTGGCACCGTCAATACCTATAATCAGCCCCAGCATTTT.

The DNA for the CDR3 is TGCGCCAGCAGCTTGTCAGGGCAGACGAACTACGAGCAGTACTTC. It is translated as CASSLSGQTNYEQYF. The V and J genes are TRBV5-1 and TRBJ2-7; maybe TRBD1 (5 bases). CDR1 and CDR2 from the germline V gene are SGHRS and YFSETQ. Trimming pared 1 base from V and 3 bases from J, leaving 14 bases between. CDR3 size: 15 residues.

V gene TRBV5-6 combines with J gene TRBJ2-3, with 8 bases that match TRBD1. V was clipped by 4 bases and J by 6 bases; unmatched bases: 7. Germline CDR1 and CDR2: SGHDT and YYEEEE. This CDR3 has 14 amino acids. CDR3 in DNA: TGTGCCAGCAGCCTCAGGGGGCGCGGCGATACGCAGTATTTT. Translating it yields CASSLRGRGDTQYF.

This chain uses TRBV13 with TRBJ2-7; D possibly corresponds to TRBD1 (5 bases). The CDR3 length is 14 residues. The V gene's germline CDR1 is PRHDT and CDR2 FYEKMQ (reference sequence). V shed 2 bases and J shed 2 bases, with 10 bases lying between them. This CDR3 is CASSLQGATYEQYF. CDR3 bases: TGTGCCAGCAGCTTACAAGGGGCAACCTACGAGCAGTACTTC.

The V call is TRBV15, the J call TRBJ1-5; D gene unclear. The CDR3 is 13 amino acids. Germline assignment: CDR1 LNHNV and CDR2 YYDKDF (reference sequence). V lost 0 bases and J 4 bases, leaving 4 bases between the germline ends. CDR3 sequence: CATSRDLNQPQHF. The DNA of the CDR3 is TGTGCCACCAGCAGAGATCTTAATCAGCCCCAGCATTTT.

The chain uses TRBV19 and TRBJ1-3; 7 bases are shared with TRBD1. This CDR3 is built from 15 residues. V shed 7 bases, J shed 6 bases, and the junction held 12 bases outside the gene matches. Germline CDR1 LNHDA, CDR2 SQIVND (reference sequence). The CDR3 region is CASTMDDGTVNTIYF. CDR3 DNA sequence: TGTGCCAGTACTATGGATGACGGGACAGTAAACACCATATATTTT.

The chain is built from TRBV9 and TRBJ2-2; weak D call: TRBD1 (6 bases). The CDR3 consists of 15 residues. Germline V gene lookup returns CDR1 SGDLS and CDR2 YYNGEE. The V end was cut by 2 bases, the J end by 5 bases, with 13 bases between. As DNA, the CDR3 is TGTGCCAGCAGCGTTCAGGGGCGGAGGACCGGGGAGCTGTTTTTT. This encodes CASSVQGRRTGELFF.

This clone was seen a handful of times. The V gene is TRBV3-1 (or the pseudogene TRBV3-2), the J gene TRBJ1-2, with 7 positions matching TRBD1. The CDR3 sequence is 15 residues long. Germline CDR1 reads LGHDT; CDR2 reads YNNKEL (reference sequence). V was pared by 1 base and J by 6 bases, with 8 bases of the junction left unmatched. The CDR3 loop is CASSQGYRGPNGYTF. The DNA for the CDR3 is TGTGCCAGCAGCCAAGGGTACAGGGGCCCGAATGGCTACACCTTC.

V is TRBV5-6 and J is TRBJ1-1, with no clear D. The CDR3 loop spans 12 amino acids. Germline CDR1 is SGHDT and CDR2 is YYEEEE. Trimming took off 1 base at V and 1 base at J, with 2 bases between the two ends. The CDR3 sequence is CASSLRNTEAFF. CDR3 sequence (DNA): TGTGCCAGCAGCTTGCGGAACACTGAAGCTTTCTTT.

This chain links TRBV11-2 with TRBJ1-2; possibly TRBD1 for D (6 bases). Germline-derived CDR1 and CDR2 are SGHAT and FQNNGV. Between the trimmed V and J ends, which lost 10 bases and 3 bases, there was a span of 15 bases. The CDR3 length is 13 residues. DNA of the CDR3: TGTGCCACAACGACCGGGACACACTATGGCTACACCTTC. Amino acids: CATTTGTHYGYTF.

This sequence joins TRBV28 and TRBJ1-5, with D tentatively TRBD1 (5 bases). This CDR3 is 16 amino acids long. The V and J ends lost 3 bases and 3 bases respectively, with 15 bases between them. Germline V gives CDR1 MDHEN, CDR2 SYDVKM. CDR3 residues: CASSLGGEENNQPQHF. CDR3 bases: TGTGCCAGCAGTTTGGGAGGGGAGGAGAACAATCAGCCCCAGCATTTT. Full variable domain (rest looked up from reference TRBV28 and TRBJ1-5): DVKVTQSSRYLVKRTGEKVFLECVQDMDHENMFWYRQDPGLGLRLIYFSYDVKMKEKGDIPEGYSVSREKKERFSLILESASTNQTSMYLCASSLGGEENNQPQHFGDGTRLSIL.

The chain recombines TRBV6-5 with TRBJ2-3; 7 bases map to TRBD1. This CDR3 is 15 amino acids long. Germline V gene data show CDR1 as MNHEY and CDR2 as SVGAGI. V shed 6 bases, J shed 3 bases, and the junction held 9 bases outside the gene matches. The CDR3 coding sequence is TGTGCCAGCAGGATAACAGGGGCTCGTACAGATACGCAGTATTTT. Its protein is CASRITGARTDTQYF.